This is a list of T cell receptor beta chains from one sample in a study of beta chain features in type 1 diabetes. Profiled with immunoSEQ multiplex PCR; TCRdb holds only in-frame clones, not every one. The data show hundreds of thousands of clones, with roughly an eighth seen just once and 0.03% to 0.045% held by the top ten. The sample taken for sequencing was naive CD4+ T cells from blood. The receptors stem from a man between 18 and 29 years old with type 1 diabetes. The CDR3 runs from the conserved cysteine through the conserved F or W. The order of the fields is clone size, J gene, V gene, D gene, CDR3 DNA, CDR3 protein. The D gene is left open where the match is weak. Only part of the rows carry a size: once, few, many, or a class if the clone is expanded.

clone size: -
J gene: TRBJ2-1
V gene: TRBV7-3
D gene: TRBD2
CDR3 DNA: TGTGCCAGCAGCTCGGATTGGCGGGAGAGTGAGCAGTTCTTC
CDR3 protein: CASSSDWRESEQFF

clone size: -
J gene: TRBJ1-5
V gene: TRBV5-1
D gene: -
CDR3 DNA: TGCGCCAGCAGCTTCAGCTGGGCCCTCCAGCCCCAGCATTTT
CDR3 protein: CASSFSWALQPQHF

clone size: few
J gene: TRBJ2-5
V gene: TRBV2
D gene: TRBD1
CDR3 DNA: TGTGCCAGCAGTCAGCTCACAGGGGGCTGGGAGACCCAGTACTTC
CDR3 protein: CASSQLTGGWETQYF

clone size: -
J gene: TRBJ2-5
V gene: TRBV6-5
D gene: TRBD2
CDR3 DNA: TGTGCCAGCAGTTACCCGCGGGGAGGGGTGCGAGAGACCCAGTACTTC
CDR3 protein: CASSYPRGGVRETQYF

clone size: -
J gene: TRBJ2-1
V gene: TRBV20-1
D gene: -
CDR3 DNA: TGCAGTGCTCCCCTAGGGGGTGAGCAGTTCTTC
CDR3 protein: CSAPLGGEQFF

clone size: few
J gene: TRBJ2-7
V gene: TRBV6-5
D gene: -
CDR3 DNA: TGTGCCAGCAGGTTATCCGGGGAAAGCTACGAGCAGTACTTC
CDR3 protein: CASRLSGESYEQYF

clone size: -
J gene: TRBJ2-1
V gene: TRBV5-1
D gene: -
CDR3 DNA: TGCGCCAGCAGCTTGGTGGCTTATGAGCAGTTCTTC
CDR3 protein: CASSLVAYEQFF

clone size: -
J gene: TRBJ1-2
V gene: TRBV6-5
D gene: TRBD1
CDR3 DNA: TGTGCCAGCAGTTACTCGACGGCAGGGGGGTATGGCTACACCTTC
CDR3 protein: CASSYSTAGGYGYTF

clone size: -
J gene: TRBJ2-1
V gene: TRBV19
D gene: TRBD2
CDR3 DNA: TGTGCCAGTAGAAGAGAGCCCGGGACTAGCGGACGTGGGGTCTACTATGAGCAGTTCTTC
CDR3 protein: CASRREPGTSGRGVYYEQFF

clone size: once
J gene: TRBJ2-3
V gene: TRBV6-1
D gene: TRBD2
CDR3 DNA: TGTGCCAGCATCCGGGGGGGGTTTGATACGCAGTATTTT
CDR3 protein: CASIRGGFDTQYF

clone size: few
J gene: TRBJ1-2
V gene: TRBV7-2
D gene: -
CDR3 DNA: TGTGCCAGCAGCATCTATGGACAGTCCTTCGGAGGTGGCTACACCTTC
CDR3 protein: CASSIYGQSFGGGYTF